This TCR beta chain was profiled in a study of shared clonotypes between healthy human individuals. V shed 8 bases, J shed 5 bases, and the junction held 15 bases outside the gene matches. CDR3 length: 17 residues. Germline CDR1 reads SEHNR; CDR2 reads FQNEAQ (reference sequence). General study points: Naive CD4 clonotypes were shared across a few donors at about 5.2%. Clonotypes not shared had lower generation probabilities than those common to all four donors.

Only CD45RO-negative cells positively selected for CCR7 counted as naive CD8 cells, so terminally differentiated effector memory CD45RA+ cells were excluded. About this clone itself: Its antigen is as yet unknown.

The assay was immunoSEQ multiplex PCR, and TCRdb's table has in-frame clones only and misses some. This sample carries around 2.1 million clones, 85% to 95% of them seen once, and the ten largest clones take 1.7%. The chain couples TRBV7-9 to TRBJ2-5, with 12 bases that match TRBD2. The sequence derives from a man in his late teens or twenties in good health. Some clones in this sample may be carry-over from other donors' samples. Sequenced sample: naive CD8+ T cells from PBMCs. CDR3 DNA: TGTGCCAGCTGGGAGAGACTAGCGGGAGAGGGGGTTGAGACCCAGTACTTC. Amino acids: CASWERLAGEGVETQYF.